This entry lists 26 T cell receptor beta chains sequenced from one sample in a study of Ad26.COV2.S vaccination and SARS-CoV-2 variants. The treatment here: approximately 18 received Ad26.COV2.S at low or high dose, single or two shots; 5 received placebo; per-sample allocation not given. Specimen acquisition occurred on day 63 following the initial vaccine or placebo injection. The table came from immunoSEQ multiplex PCR; TCRdb's copy has only in-frame clones and leaves some out. The top ten clones hold around 2% of a sample with some 340,000 clones, around four fifths of them seen once. Sequences were derived from peripheral blood, sampled in a trial of Ad26.COV2.S vaccine versus placebo. The receptor set was obtained from a person aged 18-65 years who received the Ad26.COV2.S COVID-19 vaccine or a placebo.

V usage is TRBV27 and J usage is TRBJ1-5, with TRBD1 identical over 9 bases. V was pared by 2 bases and J by 5 bases, with 4 bases of the junction left unmatched. CDR1 and CDR2 from the germline V gene are MNHEY and SMNVEV (reference sequence). This CDR3 is 15 amino acids long. CDR3 bases: TGTGCCAGCAGTTTACGTAGGACAGGGGATCAGCCCCAGCATTTT. This codes for CASSLRRTGDQPQHF.

This sequence joins TRBV18 and TRBJ1-5; 10 bases line up with TRBD1. J was trimmed by 6 bases and V by 6 bases; bases with no gene match: 11. The CDR3 has 16 residues. Germline assignment: CDR1 KGHSH and CDR2 LQKENI. CDR3 coding DNA: TGTGCCAGCTCCCTCGTCGGGGACAGGGGAAGTCAGCCCCAGCATTTT. This translates into CASSLVGDRGSQPQHF.

Only a few counts were recorded for this clone. The junction does not match germline at one end; this may be a read error. This CDR3 reads CASTLENRLAGGNEQFF. The CDR3 DNA sequence: TGTGCCAGCACCTTGGAGAACCGACTAGCGGGGGGCAATGAGCAGTTCTTC. The chain uses TRBV5-4 and TRBJ2-1; 13 bases fit TRBD2. CDR1 and CDR2 (germline): SGHNT, YYREEE (reference sequence). The CDR3 loop spans 17 amino acids. Full variable domain (missing parts from reference TRBV5-4 and TRBJ2-1): ETGVTQSPTHLIKTRGQQVTLRCSSQSGHNTVSWYQQALGQGPQFIFQYYREEENGRGNFPPRFSGLQFPNYSSELNVNALELDDSALYLCASTLENRLAGGNEQFFGPGTRLTVL.

V is TRBV7-3 and J is TRBJ2-2; D ambiguous. This CDR3 has 16 residues. Germline CDR1 SGHTA, CDR2 FQGTGA. With 5 bases removed from V and 1 base from J, the gap between germline ends came to 14 bases. Written as DNA, the CDR3 is TGTGCCAGCAGCCCCTCGGTGGCAGGGAACACCGGGGAGCTGTTTTTT. This encodes CASSPSVAGNTGELFF.

The chain is built from TRBV3-1 (or the pseudogene TRBV3-2) and TRBJ1-1; D uncertain. V lost 2 bases and J lost 0, with 7 bases in between. CDR1 and CDR2 (germline): LGHDT, YNNKEL (reference sequence). This CDR3 spans 14 amino acids. CDR3 region: CASSQSDMNTEAFF. The CDR3 DNA is TGTGCCAGCAGCCAAAGCGATATGAACACTGAAGCTTTCTTT.

CDR3 DNA: TGTGCCAGCAGTCAGTACAGGGGTCAGCCCCAGCATTTT. Translated: CASSQYRGQPQHF. This chain connects TRBV6-5 to TRBJ1-5; 7 bases agree with TRBD1. The CDR3 spans 13 residues. After removal of 5 bases from V and 6 bases from J, the junction contained 4 bases not matched to a gene. Per germline, CDR1 MNHEY and CDR2 SVGAGI.

The chain has TRBV3-1 (or the pseudogene TRBV3-2) and TRBJ2-2; TRBD1 matches at 10 bases. The V gene end was trimmed by 4 bases and the J gene end by 3 bases; junction bases not matched to a gene: 5. Germline loops: CDR1 LGHDT, CDR2 YNNKEL (reference sequence). The length of the CDR3 is 16 residues. The DNA of the CDR3 is TGTGCCAGCAGCCGCGGACAGGGGGGGTACACCGGGGAGCTGTTTTTT. It specifies CASSRGQGGYTGELFF.

The chain recombines TRBV6-6 with TRBJ1-2, with 7 nucleotides matching TRBD1. CDR1 is MNHNY and CDR2 is SVGAGI in the germline V gene (reference sequence). V lost 5 bases to trimming and J lost 4 bases; unmatched junction nucleotides: 13. CDR3 length: 16 amino acids. CDR3 residues: CASSRQGKSSAYGYTF. CDR3 bases: TGTGCCAGCAGTCGACAGGGCAAGAGTAGTGCCTATGGCTACACCTTC.

CDR3 nucleotides: TGCGCCAGCAGCTTTTCTGGGTGGGCGGGCACTGAAGCTTTCTTT. Residues: CASSFSGWAGTEAFF. The chain carries TRBV5-1 and TRBJ1-1, with unresolved D. This CDR3 comprises 15 residues. The V end lost 2 bases, the J end lost 4 bases, and 15 bases lay between the germline ends. Germline loops: CDR1 SGHRS, CDR2 YFSETQ.

This clone was picked up a small number of times. The J gene is TRBJ1-2, the V gene TRBV19; D is ambiguous. The CDR3 extends over 13 amino acids. Trimming left V 9 bases short and J 7 bases short, with 18 bases between. Germline lookup yields CDR1 LNHDA and CDR2 SQIVND (reference sequence). The CDR3, as DNA: TGTGCCAGCTGGGATTCCCTCCCTTCTGGCTACACCTTC. Its protein is CASWDSLPSGYTF.

The V gene is TRBV2, the J gene TRBJ2-7; TRBD1 agrees at 9 bases. The germline CDR1 and CDR2 sequences are SNHLY and FYNNEI. This CDR3 has 13 residues. Trimming at V came to 6 bases and at J to 4 bases, leaving 4 bases not matched to a gene. DNA for the CDR3: TGTGCCAGCAGCCGGGACAGGGCTTACGAGCAGTACTTC. This translates into CASSRDRAYEQYF. Full variable domain (missing parts from reference TRBV2 and TRBJ2-7): EPEVTQTPSHQVTQMGQEVILRCVPISNHLYFYWYRQILGQKVEFLVSFYNNEISEKSEIFDDQFSVERPDGSNFTLKIRSTKLEDSAMYFCASSRDRAYEQYFGPGTRLTVT.

This chain links TRBV11-2 with TRBJ2-7, with TRBD2 as a possible D gene (6 bases). V gave up 2 bases and J gave up 0 bases, with 17 bases separating them. Per germline, CDR1 SGHAT and CDR2 FQNNGV. The CDR3 runs to 17 residues. The CDR3 DNA reads as TGTGCCAGCAGCTTAATGGGGCGGAGGGCATTCTCCTACGAGCAGTACTTC. It encodes CASSLMGRRAFSYEQYF.

The gene calls are TRBV7-9 and TRBJ1-6; D is perhaps TRBD1 (6 bases). CDR1 and CDR2 (germline): SEHNR, FQNEAQ (reference sequence). The V end lost 4 bases, the J end lost 7 bases, and 8 bases lay between the germline ends. This CDR3 is 13 amino acids long. The CDR3 DNA sequence: TGTGCCAGCAGCTCTACAGGGAATTCACCCCTCCACTTT. Amino acids: CASSSTGNSPLHF.

The V and J genes are TRBV18 and TRBJ1-1; D gene ambiguous. Trimming left V 0 bases short and J 0 bases short, with 17 bases between. The CDR3 runs to 18 residues. The germline V gene has CDR1 KGHSH and CDR2 LQKENI. Here the CDR3 DNA reads TGTGCCAGCTCACCACCTCCTCGATTCTATAAAATGAACACTGAAGCTTTCTTT. It encodes CASSPPPRFYKMNTEAFF. The variable domain in full, completed from reference TRBV18 and TRBJ1-1, reads NAGVMQNPRHLVRRRGQEARLRCSPMKGHSHVYWYRQLPEEGLKFMVYLQKENIIDESGMPKERFSAEFPKEGPSILRIQQVVRGDSAAYFCASSPPPRFYKMNTEAFFGQGTRLTVV.

The chain joins TRBV5-5 to TRBJ1-4; D ambiguous. From germline, CDR1 is SGHKS and CDR2 YYEKEE (reference sequence). This CDR3 is 18 amino acids long. V was trimmed by 2 bases and J by 0 bases, leaving 17 bases between them. CDR3 amino acids: CASSFAGDGYATNEKLFF. In DNA, the CDR3 is TGTGCCAGCAGCTTCGCCGGAGATGGGTATGCAACTAATGAAAAACTGTTTTTT.

This rearrangement joins TRBV18 to TRBJ1-1; D might be TRBD1 (6 bases). Germline V gene data show CDR1 as KGHSH and CDR2 as LQKENI. CDR3 length: 15 amino acids. Trimming pared 3 bases from V and 1 base from J, leaving 12 bases between. Here the CDR3 reads CASSPTGLRNTEAFF. DNA for the CDR3: TGTGCCAGCTCACCTACAGGGTTGAGGAACACTGAAGCTTTCTTT.

This clone was seen just once. The rearrangement links TRBV5-1 to TRBJ1-6, with D maybe TRBD1 (5 bases). V was pared by 2 bases and J by 8 bases, with 17 bases between. The V gene's germline CDR1 is SGHRS and CDR2 YFSETQ. This CDR3 region has 16 residues. As DNA, the CDR3 is TGCGCCAGCAGCTTATTCGGGCAGGGTGGGGATTCACCCCTCCACTTT. This gives the protein CASSLFGQGGDSPLHF.

The chain joins TRBV3-1 (or the pseudogene TRBV3-2) to TRBJ1-1, with a possible D match to TRBD1 (6 bases). The germline gives CDR1 LGHDT, CDR2 YNNKEL (reference sequence). The CDR3 sequence is 15 residues long. V lost 6 bases and J lost 1, with 15 bases in between. The CDR3 DNA reads TGTGCCAGCAGACCACGGGGGGCTCAGAACACTGAAGCTTTCTTT. Its translation: CASRPRGAQNTEAFF.

The rearrangement links TRBV3-1 (or the pseudogene TRBV3-2) to TRBJ2-1; D possibly corresponds to TRBD1 (6 bases). V lost 1 base and J 2 bases, leaving 15 bases between the germline ends. Germline lookup yields CDR1 LGHDT and CDR2 YNNKEL (reference sequence). The CDR3 loop spans 17 amino acids. CDR3 amino acids: CASSQVPQGSAYNEQFF. In DNA, the CDR3 is TGTGCCAGCAGCCAAGTCCCCCAGGGGTCGGCCTACAATGAGCAGTTCTTC.

The chain combines TRBV5-8 with TRBJ1-5; 12 bases are a match to TRBD1. V lost 4 bases and J lost 9; bases outside the gene matches: 11. Per the germline V gene, CDR1 is SGHTS and CDR2 is YDEGEE. The CDR3 contains 16 residues. This CDR3 is CASSPGTGGPNVPQHF. The CDR3 DNA sequence: TGTGCCAGCAGCCCCGGGACAGGGGGCCCCAATGTGCCCCAGCATTTT.

The CDR3 region is CASSLNTDTQYF. CDR3 in DNA: TGTGCCAGCAGCCTGAACACAGATACGCAGTATTTT. This sequence joins TRBV5-6 and TRBJ2-3, with D hard to call. Deletions cut 4 bases from V and 2 bases from J, with 5 bases between. The CDR3 consists of 12 residues. The germline CDR1 and CDR2 sequences are SGHDT and YYEEEE.

The J gene is TRBJ2-4, the V gene TRBV5-1, with 8 positions matching TRBD1. This CDR3 is built from 13 residues. Germline CDR1 is SGHRS and CDR2 is YFSETQ. The ends lost 4 bases at V and 6 bases at J; junction bases unmatched: 3. CDR3 region: CASSGTGGNIQYF. CDR3 coding DNA: TGCGCCAGCAGCGGCACAGGGGGAAACATTCAGTACTTC.

This clone was recorded only once. The J gene is TRBJ2-5, the V gene TRBV5-1, with TRBD1 matching over 10 bases. Per the germline V gene, CDR1 is SGHRS and CDR2 is YFSETQ. The CDR3 consists of 17 residues. Germline trimming cut 2 bases from V and 5 bases from J; bases unmatched to any gene: 12. The CDR3 here is CASSFGAAGTGAETQYF. Here the CDR3 DNA reads TGCGCCAGCAGCTTTGGAGCGGCCGGGACAGGGGCGGAGACCCAGTACTTC.

V usage is TRBV9 and J usage is TRBJ2-2; D is uncertain. Germline V gene sequence: CDR1 SGDLS, CDR2 YYNGEE. The CDR3 sequence is 15 residues long. Trimming left V 1 base short and J 3 bases short, with 10 bases between. CDR3 bases: TGTGCCAGCAGCGTACGGTGGTCTTACACCGGGGAGCTGTTTTTT. Residues: CASSVRWSYTGELFF. The whole variable domain, filled in from reference TRBV9 and TRBJ2-2, reads DSGVTQTPKHLITATGQRVTLRCSPRSGDLSVYWYQQSLDQGLQFLIQYYNGEERAKGNILERFSAQQFPDLHSELNLSSLELGDSALYFCASSVRWSYTGELFFGEGSRLTVL.

The chain combines TRBV27 with TRBJ2-3, with D hard to call. V shed 0 bases and J shed 1 base, with 8 bases lying between them. CDR3 length equals 15 residues. CDR1 and CDR2 (germline): MNHEY, SMNVEV (reference sequence). The CDR3 nucleotides read TGTGCCAGCAGTTTATCTGGTGCTGGCACAGATACGCAGTATTTT. Its protein is CASSLSGAGTDTQYF.

The V call is TRBV18, the J call TRBJ2-7, with D perhaps given as TRBD1 or TRBD2 (5 bases each). This CDR3 region has 15 residues. The germline CDR1 and CDR2 sequences are KGHSH and LQKENI. V gave up 6 bases and J gave up 2 bases, with 17 bases separating them. This chain's CDR3 is CASSPRMGDPYEQYF. The DNA of the CDR3 is TGTGCCAGCTCCCCCCGGATGGGGGATCCCTACGAGCAGTACTTC.